This is a list of T cell receptor beta chains from one sample in a study of long-term antiretroviral therapy in people with HIV. Produced via immunoSEQ multiplex PCR; TCRdb's table is partial and in-frame only. The data hold more than 20,000 clones, with under 85% observed a single time. This material consisted of unsorted PBMCs, taken 0.5 years before starting antiretroviral therapy. These receptors all stem from a man in his forties with HIV. Each CDR3 is given with its conserved first and last residue. D genes are given only for firm matches. Clone size, where shown, is once, few, many, or a class for clones that have expanded.

v_call: TRBV2
clone_size: -
d_call: -
j_call: TRBJ2-3
cdr3_nt: TGTGCCAGCAGTGTAAGGGGGGGCACAGATACGCAGTATTTT
cdr3_aa: CASSVRGGTDTQYF

v_call: TRBV29-1
clone_size: -
d_call: -
j_call: TRBJ2-3
cdr3_nt: TGCAGCGTTGGGCCCATCAAGGCCCCAGATACGCAGTATTTT
cdr3_aa: CSVGPIKAPDTQYF

v_call: TRBV5-1
clone_size: -
d_call: -
j_call: TRBJ2-7
cdr3_nt: TGCGCCAGCAGCTTGGTTGGACCCGCCTACGAGCAGTACTTC
cdr3_aa: CASSLVGPAYEQYF

v_call: TRBV25-1
clone_size: -
d_call: TRBD2
j_call: TRBJ2-6
cdr3_nt: TGTGCCAGCAGTGACTCCGGGAGGGTCGGGGCCAACGTCCTGACTTTC
cdr3_aa: CASSDSGRVGANVLTF

v_call: TRBV9
clone_size: -
d_call: -
j_call: TRBJ2-2
cdr3_nt: TGTGCCAGTCACCCCCCCGGGGGGAACACCGGGGAGCTGTTTTTT
cdr3_aa: CASHPPGGNTGELFF

v_call: TRBV25-1
clone_size: -
d_call: -
j_call: TRBJ1-2
cdr3_nt: TGTGCCAGCAGTGAATTGGGGAGTCCGGCCGCGGGCTACACCTTC
cdr3_aa: CASSELGSPAAGYTF

v_call: TRBV2
clone_size: -
d_call: TRBD1
j_call: TRBJ2-7
cdr3_nt: TGTGCCAGCATTCTTGGACAGGGGGGATCCTACGAGCAGTACTTC
cdr3_aa: CASILGQGGSYEQYF

v_call: TRBV28
clone_size: -
d_call: -
j_call: TRBJ2-7
cdr3_nt: TGTGCCAGCAGTTCCAAGTACGAGCAGTACTTC
cdr3_aa: CASSSKYEQYF

v_call: TRBV7-3
clone_size: -
d_call: TRBD2
j_call: TRBJ2-1
cdr3_nt: TGTGCCAGCAGCTTCCTAGCGGGGGGAAGAAGGGATGAGCAGTTCTTC
cdr3_aa: CASSFLAGGRRDEQFF

v_call: TRBV7-7
clone_size: -
d_call: -
j_call: TRBJ2-2
cdr3_nt: TGTGCTAGCAGCTTAACGGGGGCAACCGGGGAGCTGTTTTTT
cdr3_aa: CASSLTGATGELFF

v_call: TRBV28
clone_size: -
d_call: TRBD1
j_call: TRBJ1-6
cdr3_nt: TGTGCCAGCAGTTTCCGTTTCAGACAGGGTAATTCACCCCTCCACTTT
cdr3_aa: CASSFRFRQGNSPLHF

v_call: TRBV21-1
clone_size: few
d_call: -
j_call: TRBJ2-7
cdr3_nt: TGTGCCAGGATGAAAGGCTACTCCTACGAGCAGTACTTC
cdr3_aa: CARMKGYSYEQYF

v_call: TRBV25-1
clone_size: -
d_call: -
j_call: TRBJ2-1
cdr3_nt: TGTGCCAGCAGTGATTTCGACCCGAGCTCCTACAATGAGCAGTTCTTC
cdr3_aa: CASSDFDPSSYNEQFF

v_call: TRBV19
clone_size: few
d_call: -
j_call: TRBJ1-1
cdr3_nt: TGTGCCAGTAGTCCCAGGGGCCCTCTTACTGAAGCTTTCTTT
cdr3_aa: CASSPRGPLTEAFF

v_call: TRBV7-2
clone_size: -
d_call: -
j_call: TRBJ1-3
cdr3_nt: TGTGCCAGCAGCTTAGGAGGGTCTGGAAACACCATATATTTT
cdr3_aa: CASSLGGSGNTIYF

v_call: TRBV2
clone_size: -
d_call: TRBD2
j_call: TRBJ2-3
cdr3_nt: TGTGCCAGCAGTGGGGGGGGGAGCACAGATACGCAGTATTTT
cdr3_aa: CASSGGGSTDTQYF

v_call: TRBV5-1
clone_size: -
d_call: -
j_call: TRBJ2-2
cdr3_nt: TGCGCCAGCAGCTTGGGGGCAGGGTATTCGAACACCGGGGAGCTGTTTTTT
cdr3_aa: CASSLGAGYSNTGELFF

v_call: TRBV5-1
clone_size: -
d_call: -
j_call: TRBJ1-3
cdr3_nt: TGCGCCAGCAGTTTACCCGGGACACCCCCTCTTGGAAACACCATATATTTT
cdr3_aa: CASSLPGTPPLGNTIYF

v_call: TRBV27
clone_size: -
d_call: -
j_call: TRBJ2-2
cdr3_nt: TGTGCCAGCAGTCTCTTGGTCCAGGGGAACACCGGGGAGCTGTTTTTT
cdr3_aa: CASSLLVQGNTGELFF

v_call: TRBV14
clone_size: -
d_call: TRBD1
j_call: TRBJ1-1
cdr3_nt: TGTGCCAGCAGCCAACGACAGGGGATGGGCACTGAAGCTTTCTTT
cdr3_aa: CASSQRQGMGTEAFF

v_call: TRBV11-2
clone_size: -
d_call: TRBD1
j_call: TRBJ2-7
cdr3_nt: TGTGCCAGCAGCTTAGATAGGGGACAGGGCGTGCAGTACTTC
cdr3_aa: CASSLDRGQGVQYF

v_call: TRBV7-9
clone_size: -
d_call: -
j_call: TRBJ2-7
cdr3_nt: TGTGCCAGCAGCTCTGAACACCCCCGGGAAGCCTACGAGCAGTACTTC
cdr3_aa: CASSSEHPREAYEQYF

v_call: TRBV14
clone_size: few
d_call: -
j_call: TRBJ1-2
cdr3_nt: TGTGCCAGCAGCCAAGGACTGGAAGGCTACACCTTC
cdr3_aa: CASSQGLEGYTF

v_call: TRBV27
clone_size: -
d_call: TRBD2
j_call: TRBJ2-7
cdr3_nt: TGTGCCAGCAGTATAAGCGGGGGGGCCTACGAGCAGTACTTC
cdr3_aa: CASSISGGAYEQYF

v_call: TRBV7-8
clone_size: -
d_call: -
j_call: TRBJ1-1
cdr3_nt: TGTGCCAGCAGCTTAGCCCTGACAGGTAACACTGAAGCTTTCTTT
cdr3_aa: CASSLALTGNTEAFF

v_call: TRBV18
clone_size: -
d_call: -
j_call: TRBJ2-3
cdr3_nt: TGTGCCAGCTCACCTAAGGAGGGTATGACAGATACGCAGTATTTT
cdr3_aa: CASSPKEGMTDTQYF

v_call: TRBV18
clone_size: -
d_call: -
j_call: TRBJ1-1
cdr3_nt: TGTGCTACACAGGGCTCGAATACTGAAGCTTTCTTT
cdr3_aa: CATQGSNTEAFF

v_call: TRBV18
clone_size: few
d_call: TRBD1
j_call: TRBJ1-2
cdr3_nt: TGTGCCAGCTCACCTGACAGGGATCTTGGCTACACCTTC
cdr3_aa: CASSPDRDLGYTF

v_call: TRBV7-7
clone_size: -
d_call: -
j_call: TRBJ2-1
cdr3_nt: TGTGCTAGCAGCTTGGATTACTACAATGAGCAGTTCTTC
cdr3_aa: CASSLDYYNEQFF

v_call: TRBV6-5
clone_size: -
d_call: -
j_call: TRBJ1-1
cdr3_nt: TGTGCCAGCAGTTACTCCTTCGGCAGGGCGAACACTGAAGCTTTCTTT
cdr3_aa: CASSYSFGRANTEAFF

v_call: TRBV27
clone_size: -
d_call: -
j_call: TRBJ1-2
cdr3_nt: TGTGCCAGCAGTCCCTCCTACAAAGACAGAAATTTCCACTATGGCTACACCTTC
cdr3_aa: CASSPSYKDRNFHYGYTF

v_call: TRBV10-3
clone_size: once
d_call: TRBD2
j_call: TRBJ2-1
cdr3_nt: TGTGCCATCAGTTCGGTGGGGGGGGGTGAGCAGTTCTTC
cdr3_aa: CAISSVGGGEQFF

v_call: TRBV19
clone_size: -
d_call: -
j_call: TRBJ1-1
cdr3_nt: TGTGCCAGTAGTAGAGAGGACACTGAAGCTTTCTTT
cdr3_aa: CASSREDTEAFF

v_call: TRBV10-3
clone_size: once
d_call: -
j_call: TRBJ2-7
cdr3_nt: TGTGCCACTCTCGGGTCGTCAGCTTACGAGCAGTACTTC
cdr3_aa: CATLGSSAYEQYF

v_call: TRBV18
clone_size: -
d_call: -
j_call: TRBJ1-2
cdr3_nt: TGTGCCAGCTCACCACTCGATGGCGTTGCAAATGGCCACACCTTC
cdr3_aa: CASSPLDGVANGHTF

v_call: TRBV4-1
clone_size: -
d_call: -
j_call: TRBJ2-2
cdr3_nt: TGCGCCAGCAGCCAAGAGCCCCGCCCCCCCACCGGGGAGCTGTTTTTT
cdr3_aa: CASSQEPRPPTGELFF

v_call: TRBV7-8
clone_size: -
d_call: TRBD2
j_call: TRBJ2-7
cdr3_nt: TGTGCCAGCAGCTTAACGGCTAGCGGGGCGCTCGAGCAGTACTTC
cdr3_aa: CASSLTASGALEQYF

v_call: TRBV2
clone_size: -
d_call: TRBD1
j_call: TRBJ2-1
cdr3_nt: TGTGCCAGAGCCGGGACGGGACAGGGAGACAATGAGCAGTTCTTC
cdr3_aa: CARAGTGQGDNEQFF

v_call: TRBV6-6
clone_size: -
d_call: TRBD2
j_call: TRBJ2-2
cdr3_nt: TGTGCCAGCGGCGGGGGATCGCTCACCGGGGAGCTGTTTTTT
cdr3_aa: CASGGGSLTGELFF

v_call: TRBV29-1
clone_size: -
d_call: -
j_call: TRBJ2-5
cdr3_nt: TGCAGCGTTGACAGGCCGGGTGGGGGACAAGAGACCCAGTACTTC
cdr3_aa: CSVDRPGGGQETQYF

v_call: TRBV29-1
clone_size: once
d_call: TRBD1
j_call: TRBJ1-3
cdr3_nt: TGCAGCGCTACCCCAGGGGGCGTAAACACCATATATTTT
cdr3_aa: CSATPGGVNTIYF

v_call: TRBV28
clone_size: -
d_call: -
j_call: TRBJ2-1
cdr3_nt: TGTGCCAGCAATGACAATTTTGAGCAGTTCTTC
cdr3_aa: CASNDNFEQFF